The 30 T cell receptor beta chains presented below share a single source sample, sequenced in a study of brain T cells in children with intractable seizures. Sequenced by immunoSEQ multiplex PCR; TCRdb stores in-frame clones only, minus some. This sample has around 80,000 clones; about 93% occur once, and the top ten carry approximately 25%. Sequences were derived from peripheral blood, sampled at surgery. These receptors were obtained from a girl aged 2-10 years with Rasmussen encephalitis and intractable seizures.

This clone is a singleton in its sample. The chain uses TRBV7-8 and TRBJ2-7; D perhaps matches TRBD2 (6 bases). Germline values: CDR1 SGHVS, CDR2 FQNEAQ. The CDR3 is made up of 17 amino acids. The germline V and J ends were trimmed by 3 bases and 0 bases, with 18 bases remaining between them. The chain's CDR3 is CASSLSALAQSSYEQYF. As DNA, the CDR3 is TGTGCCAGCAGCTTGTCGGCTCTAGCGCAAAGCTCCTACGAGCAGTACTTC.

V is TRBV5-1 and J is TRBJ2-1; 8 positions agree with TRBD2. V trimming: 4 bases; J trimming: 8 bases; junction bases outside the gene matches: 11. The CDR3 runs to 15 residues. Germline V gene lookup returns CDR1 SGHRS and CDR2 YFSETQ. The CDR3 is CASSQGLASWDEQFF. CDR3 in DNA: TGCGCCAGCAGCCAAGGACTAGCTTCGTGGGATGAGCAGTTCTTC. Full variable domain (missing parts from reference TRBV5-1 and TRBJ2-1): KAGVTQTPRYLIKTRGQQVTLSCSPISGHRSVSWYQQTPGQGLQFLFEYFSETQRNKGNFPGRFSGRQFSNSRSEMNVSTLELGDSALYLCASSQGLASWDEQFFGPGTRLTVL.

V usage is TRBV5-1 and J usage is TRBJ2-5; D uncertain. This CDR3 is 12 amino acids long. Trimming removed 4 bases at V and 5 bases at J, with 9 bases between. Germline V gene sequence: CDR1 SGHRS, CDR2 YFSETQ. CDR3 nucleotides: TGCGCCAGCAGCACCACCCCGGAGACCCAGTACTTC. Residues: CASSTTPETQYF.

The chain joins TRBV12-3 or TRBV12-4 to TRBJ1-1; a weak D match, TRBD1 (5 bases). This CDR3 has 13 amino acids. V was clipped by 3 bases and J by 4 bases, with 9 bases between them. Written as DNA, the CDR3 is TGTGCCAGCAGTTTGGAGGGGATCACTGAAGCTTTCTTT. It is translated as CASSLEGITEAFF.

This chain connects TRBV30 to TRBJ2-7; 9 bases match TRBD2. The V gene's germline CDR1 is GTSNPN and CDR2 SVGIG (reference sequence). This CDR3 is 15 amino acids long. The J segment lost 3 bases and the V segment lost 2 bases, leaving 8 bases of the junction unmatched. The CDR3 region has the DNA TGTGCCTGGAGTCCTAATAGCGGGAGAGTCTACGAGCAGTACTTC. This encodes CAWSPNSGRVYEQYF.

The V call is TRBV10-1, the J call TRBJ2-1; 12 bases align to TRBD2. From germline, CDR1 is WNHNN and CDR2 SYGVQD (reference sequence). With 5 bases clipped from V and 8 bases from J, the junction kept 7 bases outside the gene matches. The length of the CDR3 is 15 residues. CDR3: CASSSGLAGIHEQFF. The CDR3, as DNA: TGCGCCAGCAGTAGTGGACTAGCGGGAATTCATGAGCAGTTCTTC.

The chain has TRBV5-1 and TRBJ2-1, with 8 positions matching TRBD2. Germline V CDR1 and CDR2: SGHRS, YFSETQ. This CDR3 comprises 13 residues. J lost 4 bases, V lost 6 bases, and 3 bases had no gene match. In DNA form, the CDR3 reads TGCGCCAGCACCGGGGGGGTATACAATGAGCAGTTCTTC. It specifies CASTGGVYNEQFF.

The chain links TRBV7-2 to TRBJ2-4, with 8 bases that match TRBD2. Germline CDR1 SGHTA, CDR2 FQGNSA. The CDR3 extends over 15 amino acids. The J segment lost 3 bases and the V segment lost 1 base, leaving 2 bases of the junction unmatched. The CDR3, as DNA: TGTGCCAGCAGCTTAGACGGGAGGGTCAAAAACATTCAGTACTTC. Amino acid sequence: CASSLDGRVKNIQYF.

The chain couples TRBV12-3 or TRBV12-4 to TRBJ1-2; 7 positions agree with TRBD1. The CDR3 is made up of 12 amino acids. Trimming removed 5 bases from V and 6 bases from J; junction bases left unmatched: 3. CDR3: CASSMTGNGYTF. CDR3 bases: TGTGCCAGCAGTATGACAGGGAATGGCTACACCTTC.

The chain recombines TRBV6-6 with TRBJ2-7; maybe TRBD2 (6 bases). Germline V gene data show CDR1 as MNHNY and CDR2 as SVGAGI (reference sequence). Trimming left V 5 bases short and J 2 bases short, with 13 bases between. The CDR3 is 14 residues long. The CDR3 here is CASSAAGSPYEQYF. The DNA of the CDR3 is TGTGCCAGCAGTGCCGCGGGAAGCCCCTACGAGCAGTACTTC.

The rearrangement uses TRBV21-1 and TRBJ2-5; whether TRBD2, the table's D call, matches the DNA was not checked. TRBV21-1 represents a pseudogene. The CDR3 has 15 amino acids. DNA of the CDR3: TGTGCCAGCAGCAGAACGAGCGGACCTGAAGAGACCCAGTACTTC. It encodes CASSRTSGPEETQYF.

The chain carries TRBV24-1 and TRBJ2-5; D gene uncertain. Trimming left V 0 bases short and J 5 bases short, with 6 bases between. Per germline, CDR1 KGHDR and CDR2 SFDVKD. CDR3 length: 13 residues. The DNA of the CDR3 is TGTGCCACCAGTGATTTGTACGAGGAGACCCAGTACTTC. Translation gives CATSDLYEETQYF.

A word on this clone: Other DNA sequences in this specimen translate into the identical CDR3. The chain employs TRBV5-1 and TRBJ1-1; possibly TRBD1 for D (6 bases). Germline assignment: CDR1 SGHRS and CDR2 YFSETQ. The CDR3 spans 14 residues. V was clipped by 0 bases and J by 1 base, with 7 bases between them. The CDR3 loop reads CASSLAGQNTEAFF. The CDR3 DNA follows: TGCGCCAGCAGCTTGGCGGGACAGAACACTGAAGCTTTCTTT. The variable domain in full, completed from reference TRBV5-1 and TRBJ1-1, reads KAGVTQTPRYLIKTRGQQVTLSCSPISGHRSVSWYQQTPGQGLQFLFEYFSETQRNKGNFPGRFSGRQFSNSRSEMNVSTLELGDSALYLCASSLAGQNTEAFFGQGTRLTVV.

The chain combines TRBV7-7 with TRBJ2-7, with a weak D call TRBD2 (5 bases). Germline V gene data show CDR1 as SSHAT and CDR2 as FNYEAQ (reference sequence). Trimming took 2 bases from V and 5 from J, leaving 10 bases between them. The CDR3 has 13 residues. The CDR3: CASSLNGVDEQYF. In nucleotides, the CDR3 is TGTGCCAGCAGCTTAAACGGGGTCGACGAGCAGTACTTC.

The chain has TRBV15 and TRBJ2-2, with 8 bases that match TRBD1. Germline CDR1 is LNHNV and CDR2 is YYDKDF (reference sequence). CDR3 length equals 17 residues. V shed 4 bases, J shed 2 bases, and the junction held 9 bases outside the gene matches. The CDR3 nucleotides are TGTGCCACCAGCACCACATGGACAGGGAGAAACACCGGGGAGCTGTTTTTT. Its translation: CATSTTWTGRNTGELFF.

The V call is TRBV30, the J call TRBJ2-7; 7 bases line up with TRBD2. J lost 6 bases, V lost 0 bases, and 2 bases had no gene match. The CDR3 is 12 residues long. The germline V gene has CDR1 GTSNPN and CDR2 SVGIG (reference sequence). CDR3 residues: CAWSVGGVEQYF. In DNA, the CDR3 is TGTGCCTGGAGTGTTGGGGGGGTCGAGCAGTACTTC.

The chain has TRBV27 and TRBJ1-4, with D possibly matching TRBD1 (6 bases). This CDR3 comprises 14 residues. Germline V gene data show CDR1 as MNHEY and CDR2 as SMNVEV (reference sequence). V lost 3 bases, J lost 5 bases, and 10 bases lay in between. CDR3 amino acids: CASSLDSLNEKLFF. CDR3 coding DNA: TGTGCCAGCAGTTTGGACAGCTTAAATGAAAAACTGTTTTTT.

The CDR3 region is CATSAGDEKLFF. The CDR3 DNA sequence: TGTGCCACCAGTGCCGGGGATGAAAAACTGTTTTTT. This chain links TRBV24-1 with TRBJ1-4; D remains unclear. V lost 5 bases, J lost 6 bases, and 6 bases lay in between. Looked up from germline, CDR1 is KGHDR and CDR2 is SFDVKD. CDR3 length equals 12 residues.

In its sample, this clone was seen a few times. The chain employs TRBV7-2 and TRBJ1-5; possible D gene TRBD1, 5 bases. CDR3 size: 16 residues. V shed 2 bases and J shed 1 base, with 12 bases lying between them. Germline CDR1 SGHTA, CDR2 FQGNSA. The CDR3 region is CASSLSTGTSNQPQHF. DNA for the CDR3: TGTGCCAGCAGCTTATCAACCGGGACCAGCAATCAGCCCCAGCATTTT.

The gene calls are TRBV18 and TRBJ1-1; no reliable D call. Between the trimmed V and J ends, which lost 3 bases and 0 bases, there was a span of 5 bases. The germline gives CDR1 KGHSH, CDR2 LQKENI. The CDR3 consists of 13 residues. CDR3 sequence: CASSPSMNTEAFF. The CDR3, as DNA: TGTGCCAGCTCACCGTCCATGAACACTGAAGCTTTCTTT.

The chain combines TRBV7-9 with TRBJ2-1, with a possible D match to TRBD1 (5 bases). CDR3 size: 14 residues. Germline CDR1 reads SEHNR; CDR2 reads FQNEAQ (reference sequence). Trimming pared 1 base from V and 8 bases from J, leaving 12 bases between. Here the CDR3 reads CASSLEPREDEQFF. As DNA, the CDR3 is TGTGCCAGCAGCTTAGAGCCCAGGGAAGATGAGCAGTTCTTC.

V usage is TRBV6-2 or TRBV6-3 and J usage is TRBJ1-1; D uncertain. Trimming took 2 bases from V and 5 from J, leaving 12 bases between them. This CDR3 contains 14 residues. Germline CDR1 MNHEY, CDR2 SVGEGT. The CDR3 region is CASSYTFGGTEAFF. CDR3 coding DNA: TGTGCCAGCAGTTACACATTCGGAGGAACTGAAGCTTTCTTT.

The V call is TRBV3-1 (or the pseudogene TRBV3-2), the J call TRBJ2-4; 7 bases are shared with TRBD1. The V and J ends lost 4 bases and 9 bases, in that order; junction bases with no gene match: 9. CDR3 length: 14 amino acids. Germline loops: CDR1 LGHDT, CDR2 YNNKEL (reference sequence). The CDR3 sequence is CASSPDRVVRIQYF. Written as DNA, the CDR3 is TGTGCCAGCAGCCCAGACAGGGTGGTGCGCATTCAGTACTTC.

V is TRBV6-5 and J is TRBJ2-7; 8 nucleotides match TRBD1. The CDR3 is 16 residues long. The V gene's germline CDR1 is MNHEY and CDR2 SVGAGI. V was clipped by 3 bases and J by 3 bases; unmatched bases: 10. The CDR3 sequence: CASSYHRGSQLYEQYF. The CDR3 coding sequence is TGTGCCAGCAGTTATCACAGGGGGTCCCAGCTCTACGAGCAGTACTTC.

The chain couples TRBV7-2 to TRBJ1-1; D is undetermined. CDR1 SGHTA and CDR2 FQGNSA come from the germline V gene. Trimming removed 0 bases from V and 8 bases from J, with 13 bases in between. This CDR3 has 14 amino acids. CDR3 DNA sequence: TGTGCCAGCAGCTTAGCGTTTGGGGTCCAGGAAGCTTTCTTT. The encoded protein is CASSLAFGVQEAFF.

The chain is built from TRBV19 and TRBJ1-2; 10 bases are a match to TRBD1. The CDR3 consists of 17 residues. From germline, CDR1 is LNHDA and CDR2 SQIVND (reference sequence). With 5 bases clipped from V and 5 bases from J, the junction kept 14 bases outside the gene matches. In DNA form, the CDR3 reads TGTGCCAGTAGTGGCCCTCTTGACAGGGGGCAGGTGTATGGCTACACCTTC. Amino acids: CASSGPLDRGQVYGYTF.

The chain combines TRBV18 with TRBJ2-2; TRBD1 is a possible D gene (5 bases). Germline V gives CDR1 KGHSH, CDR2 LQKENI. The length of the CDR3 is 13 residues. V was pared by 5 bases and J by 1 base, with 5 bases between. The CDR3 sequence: CASSGQNTGELFF. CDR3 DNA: TGTGCCAGCTCAGGACAGAACACCGGGGAGCTGTTTTTT.

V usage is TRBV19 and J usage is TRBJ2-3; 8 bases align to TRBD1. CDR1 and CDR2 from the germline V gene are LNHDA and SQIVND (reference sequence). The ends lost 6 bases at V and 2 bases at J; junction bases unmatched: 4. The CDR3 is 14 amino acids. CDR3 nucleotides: TGTGCCAGTAGCACAGGGGGTCCCACAGATACGCAGTATTTT. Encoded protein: CASSTGGPTDTQYF. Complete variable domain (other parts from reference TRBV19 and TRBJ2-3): DGGITQSPKYLFRKEGQNVTLSCEQNLNHDAMYWYRQDPGQGLRLIYYSQIVNDFQKGDIAEGYSVSREKKESFPLTVTSAQKNPTAFYLCASSTGGPTDTQYFGPGTRLTVL.

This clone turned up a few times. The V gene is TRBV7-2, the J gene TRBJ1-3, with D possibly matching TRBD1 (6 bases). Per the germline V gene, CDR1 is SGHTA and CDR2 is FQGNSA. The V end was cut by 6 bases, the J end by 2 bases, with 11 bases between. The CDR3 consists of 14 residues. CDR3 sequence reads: CASSQQGTGNTIYF. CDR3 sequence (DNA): TGTGCCAGCAGTCAACAGGGAACTGGAAACACCATATATTTT.

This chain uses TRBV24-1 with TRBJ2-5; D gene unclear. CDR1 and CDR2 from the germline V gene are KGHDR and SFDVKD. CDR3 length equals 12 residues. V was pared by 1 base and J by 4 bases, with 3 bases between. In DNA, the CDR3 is TGTGCCACCAGTGATTTACGAGAGACCCAGTACTTC. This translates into CATSDLRETQYF.